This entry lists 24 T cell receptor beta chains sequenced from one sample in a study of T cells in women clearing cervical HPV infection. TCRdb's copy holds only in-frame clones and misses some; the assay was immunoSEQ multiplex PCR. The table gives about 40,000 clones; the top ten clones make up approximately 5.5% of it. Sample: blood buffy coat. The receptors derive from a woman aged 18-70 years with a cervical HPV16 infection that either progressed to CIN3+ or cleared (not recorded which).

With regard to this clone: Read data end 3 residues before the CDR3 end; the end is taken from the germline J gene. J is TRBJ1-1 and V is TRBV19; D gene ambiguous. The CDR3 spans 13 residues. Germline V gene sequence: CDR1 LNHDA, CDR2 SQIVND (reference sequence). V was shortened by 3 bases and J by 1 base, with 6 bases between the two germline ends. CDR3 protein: CASSMNGNTEAFF. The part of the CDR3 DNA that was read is TGTGCCAGTAGTATGAACGGGAACACTGAA.

The CDR3: CASSPRRGLEDTQYF. CDR3 DNA (partial): TGTGCCAGCAGCCCGCGGAGGGGATTGGAAGATACG. The chain couples TRBV7-9 to TRBJ2-3; possibly TRBD2 for D (6 bases). The read stops 3 residues short of the end of the CDR3; the missing end is completed from the germline J gene. The germline V and J ends were trimmed by 5 bases and 5 bases, with 17 bases remaining between them. The CDR3 totals 15 residues. CDR1 SEHNR and CDR2 FQNEAQ come from the germline V gene (reference sequence). Based on the CDR3 plus reference TRBV7-9 and TRBJ2-3, the full variable domain is DTGVSQNPRHKITKRGQNVTFRCDPISEHNRLYWYRQTLGQGPEFLTYFQNEAQLEKSRLLSDRFSAERPKGSFSTLEIQRTEQGDSAMYLCASSPRRGLEDTQYFGPGTRLTVL.

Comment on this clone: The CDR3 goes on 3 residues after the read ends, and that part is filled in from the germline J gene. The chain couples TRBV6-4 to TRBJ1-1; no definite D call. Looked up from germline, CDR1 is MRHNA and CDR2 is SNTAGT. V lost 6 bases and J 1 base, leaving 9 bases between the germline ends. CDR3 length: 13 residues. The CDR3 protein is CASRSGQNTEAFF. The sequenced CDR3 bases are TGTGCCAGCAGGAGCGGGCAGAACACTGAA.

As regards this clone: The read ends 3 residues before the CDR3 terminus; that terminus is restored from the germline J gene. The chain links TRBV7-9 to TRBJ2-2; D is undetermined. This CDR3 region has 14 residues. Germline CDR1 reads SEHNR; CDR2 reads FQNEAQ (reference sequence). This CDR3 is CASSLIATNEKLFF. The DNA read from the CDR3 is TGTGCCAGCAGCTTAATTGCAACTAATGAAAAG.

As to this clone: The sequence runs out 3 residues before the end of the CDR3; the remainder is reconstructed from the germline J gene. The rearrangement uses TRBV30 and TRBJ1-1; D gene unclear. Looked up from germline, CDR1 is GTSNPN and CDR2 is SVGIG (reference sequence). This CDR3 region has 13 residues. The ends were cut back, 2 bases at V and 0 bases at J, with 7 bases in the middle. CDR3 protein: CAWSRHLNTEAFF. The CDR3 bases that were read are TGTGCCTGGAGTAGACATTTGAACACTGAA.

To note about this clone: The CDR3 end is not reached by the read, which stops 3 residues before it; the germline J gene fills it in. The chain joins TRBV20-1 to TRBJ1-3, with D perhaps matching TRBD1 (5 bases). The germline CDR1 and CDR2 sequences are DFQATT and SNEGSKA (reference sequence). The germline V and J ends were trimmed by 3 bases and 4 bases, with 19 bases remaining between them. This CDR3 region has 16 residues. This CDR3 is CSASSSTGRQGNTIYF. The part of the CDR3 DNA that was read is TGCAGTGCTAGCAGCAGTACAGGCCGCCAAGGAAACACC.

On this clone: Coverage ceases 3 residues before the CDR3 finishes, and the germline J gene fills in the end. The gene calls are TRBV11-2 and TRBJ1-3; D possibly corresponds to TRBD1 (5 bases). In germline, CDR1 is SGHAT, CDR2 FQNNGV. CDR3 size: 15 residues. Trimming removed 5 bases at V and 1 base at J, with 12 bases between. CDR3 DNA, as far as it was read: TGTGCCAGCAGCGCCCGCCGGGGGTCTGGAAACACC. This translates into CASSARRGSGNT. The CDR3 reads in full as CASSARRGSGNTIYF.

CDR3 residues: CASIGGGYNEQFF. Incomplete CDR3 DNA: TGTGCCAGCATCGGGGGTGGGTACAATGAG. The V call is TRBV7-9, the J call TRBJ2-1; D is perhaps TRBD2 (6 bases). The read terminates 3 residues before the CDR3 end, so the remaining end is supplied by the germline J gene. Germline loops: CDR1 SEHNR, CDR2 FQNEAQ (reference sequence). With 7 bases removed from V and 4 bases from J, the gap between germline ends came to 11 bases. The CDR3 contains 13 residues.

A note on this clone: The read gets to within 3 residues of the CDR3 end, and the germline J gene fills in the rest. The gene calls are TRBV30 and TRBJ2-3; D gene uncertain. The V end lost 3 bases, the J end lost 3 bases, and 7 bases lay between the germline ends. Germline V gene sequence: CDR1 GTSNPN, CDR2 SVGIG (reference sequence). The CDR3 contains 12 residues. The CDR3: CAWRLSTDTQYF. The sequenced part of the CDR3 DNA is TGTGCCTGGAGATTGTCTACAGATACG. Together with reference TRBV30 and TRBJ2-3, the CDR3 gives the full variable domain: SQTIHQWPATLVQPVGSPLSLECTVEGTSNPNLYWYRQAAGRGLQLLFYSVGIGQISSEVPQNLSASRPQDRQFILSSKKLLLSDSGFYLCAWRLSTDTQYFGPGTRLTVL.

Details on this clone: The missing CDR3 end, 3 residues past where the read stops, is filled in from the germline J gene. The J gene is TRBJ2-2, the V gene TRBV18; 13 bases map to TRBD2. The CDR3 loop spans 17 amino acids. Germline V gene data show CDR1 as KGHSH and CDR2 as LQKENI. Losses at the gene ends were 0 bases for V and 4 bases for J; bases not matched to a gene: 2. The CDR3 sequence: CASSPPGLAGSTGELFF. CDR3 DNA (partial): TGTGCCAGCTCACCACCGGGACTAGCGGGATCCACCGGGGAG.

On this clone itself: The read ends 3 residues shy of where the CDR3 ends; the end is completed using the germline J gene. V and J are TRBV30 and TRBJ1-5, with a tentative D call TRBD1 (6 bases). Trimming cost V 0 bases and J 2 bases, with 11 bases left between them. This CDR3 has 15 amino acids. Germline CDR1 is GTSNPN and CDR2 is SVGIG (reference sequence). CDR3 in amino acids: CAWSVGGAGNQPQHF. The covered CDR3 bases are TGTGCCTGGAGTGTAGGGGGGGCGGGCAATCAGCCC.

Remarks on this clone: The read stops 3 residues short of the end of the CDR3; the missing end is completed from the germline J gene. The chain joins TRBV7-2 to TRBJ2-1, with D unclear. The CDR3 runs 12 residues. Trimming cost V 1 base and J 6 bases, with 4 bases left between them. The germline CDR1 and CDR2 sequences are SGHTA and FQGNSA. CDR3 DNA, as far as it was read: TGTGCCAGCAGCTTAGGCGCCAATGAG. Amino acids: CASSLGANE. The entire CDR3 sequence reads CASSLGANEQFF. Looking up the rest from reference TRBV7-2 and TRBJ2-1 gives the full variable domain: GAGVSQSPSNKVTEKGKDVELRCDPISGHTALYWYRQSLGQGLEFLIYFQGNSAPDKSGLPSDRFSAERTGGSVSTLTIQRTQQEDSAVYLCASSLGANEQFFGPGTRLTVL.

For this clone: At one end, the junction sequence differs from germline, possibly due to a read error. This CDR3 is CASSYSGAAADTQYF. The CDR3 DNA, read in part, is TGTGCCAGCAGCTACTCGGGGGCAGCGGCAGATACC. V usage is TRBV6-2 or TRBV6-3 and J usage is TRBJ2-5; TRBD1 or TRBD2 may be the D gene (6 bases each). Read sequence stops 3 residues before the CDR3 end, and the germline J gene provides the missing end. Looked up from germline, CDR1 is MNHEY and CDR2 is SVGEGT. The CDR3 contains 15 residues.

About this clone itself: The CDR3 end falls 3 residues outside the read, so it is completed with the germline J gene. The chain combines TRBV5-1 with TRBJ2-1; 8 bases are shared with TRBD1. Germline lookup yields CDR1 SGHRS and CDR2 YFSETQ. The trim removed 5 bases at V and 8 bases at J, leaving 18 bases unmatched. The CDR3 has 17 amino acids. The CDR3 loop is CASSPPPPRGLSDEQFF. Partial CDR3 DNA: TGCGCCAGCAGTCCCCCGCCCCCCAGGGGGCTGTCGGATGAG.

The CDR3 DNA, read in part, is TGTGCCATCAGTGGACTAACATCCGGGACTAGCGGGAGGTACGAG. Encoded protein: CAISGLTSGTSGRYE. The whole CDR3 sequence reads CAISGLTSGTSGRYEQYF. The chain couples TRBV10-3 to TRBJ2-7; 15 nucleotides match TRBD2. The read ends 3 residues early relative to the CDR3; the germline J gene fills the gap. Germline loops: CDR1 ENHRY, CDR2 SYGVKD. The CDR3 has 18 residues. The V segment lost 4 bases and the J segment 4 bases; nucleotides outside the gene matches: 11.

The DNA read from the CDR3 is TGTGCCAGCAGCCTCGGACAGTGGGGTAATTCACCC. Protein product: CASSLGQWGNSP. From start to end, the CDR3 is CASSLGQWGNSPLHF. The V and J genes are TRBV11-3 and TRBJ1-6, with a tentative D call TRBD1 (6 bases). The read terminates 3 residues ahead of where the CDR3 ends, so the germline J gene completes it. V dropped 5 bases and J dropped 6 bases, with 14 bases sitting between them. Germline V lookup: CDR1 SGHNT, CDR2 YENEEA. The CDR3 extends over 15 amino acids.

The part of the CDR3 DNA that was read is TGTGCCAGCAGCTTGGCCTTCAGAGACTACGAG. It codes for CASSLAFRDYE. The full CDR3 protein reads CASSLAFRDYEQYF. This chain links TRBV5-6 with TRBJ2-7, with unresolved D. The read stops 3 residues short of the end of the CDR3; the missing end is completed from the germline J gene. CDR1 and CDR2 (germline): SGHDT, YYEEEE. The CDR3 is 14 amino acids. V lost 0 bases to trimming and J lost 3 bases, with 10 bases between them.

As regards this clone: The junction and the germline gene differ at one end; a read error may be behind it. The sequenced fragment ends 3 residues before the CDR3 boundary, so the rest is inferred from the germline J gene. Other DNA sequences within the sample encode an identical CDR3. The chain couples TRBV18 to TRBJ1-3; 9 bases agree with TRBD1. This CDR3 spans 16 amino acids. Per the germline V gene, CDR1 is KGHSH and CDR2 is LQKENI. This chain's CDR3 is CASSPSTGGGGNTIYF. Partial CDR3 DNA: TGTGCCAGCTCACCGAGTACAGGGGGCGGTGGAAACACA.

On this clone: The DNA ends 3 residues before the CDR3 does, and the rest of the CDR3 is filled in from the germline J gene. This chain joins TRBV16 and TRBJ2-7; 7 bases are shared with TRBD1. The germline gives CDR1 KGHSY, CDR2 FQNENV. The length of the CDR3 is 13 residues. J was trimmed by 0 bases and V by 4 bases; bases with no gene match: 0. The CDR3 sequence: CASSPGGSYEQYF. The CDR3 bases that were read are TGTGCCAGCAGCCCAGGGGGCTCCTACGAG.

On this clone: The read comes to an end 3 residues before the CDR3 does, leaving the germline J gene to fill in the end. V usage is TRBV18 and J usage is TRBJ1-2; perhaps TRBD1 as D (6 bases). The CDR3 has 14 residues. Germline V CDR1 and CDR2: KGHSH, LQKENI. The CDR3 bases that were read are TGTGCCAGCTCTCGTGGACAGTCCACAGATACC. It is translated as CASSRGQSTDT. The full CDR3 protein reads CASSRGQSTDTYTF.

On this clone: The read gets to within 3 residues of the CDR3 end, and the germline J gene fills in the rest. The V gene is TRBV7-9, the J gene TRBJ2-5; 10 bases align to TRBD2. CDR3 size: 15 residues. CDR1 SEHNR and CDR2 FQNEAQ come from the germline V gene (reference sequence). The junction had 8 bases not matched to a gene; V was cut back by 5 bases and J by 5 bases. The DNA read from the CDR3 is TGTGCCAGCAGCCGAGCGCTAGCGGGAGTTGAGACC. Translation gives CASSRALAGVET. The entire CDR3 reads CASSRALAGVETQYF.

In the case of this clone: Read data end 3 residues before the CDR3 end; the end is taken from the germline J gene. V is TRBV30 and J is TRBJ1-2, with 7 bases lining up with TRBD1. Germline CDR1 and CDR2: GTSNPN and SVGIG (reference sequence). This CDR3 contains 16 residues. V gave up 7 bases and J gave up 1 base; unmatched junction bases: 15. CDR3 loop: CASNSRDRLFNYGYTF. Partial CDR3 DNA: TGTGCCTCGAACTCCCGGGACAGACTATTTAACTATGGC.

CDR3: CAWSEGQPLAEQYF. Partial CDR3 DNA: TGTGCCTGGAGCGAGGGGCAACCCCTCGCCGAG. V gene TRBV30 combines with J gene TRBJ2-7; the D call may be TRBD1 or TRBD2 (5 bases each). From the germline J gene comes the end of the CDR3, since the read stops 3 residues before it. This CDR3 spans 14 amino acids. The V gene's germline CDR1 is GTSNPN and CDR2 SVGIG (reference sequence). Trimming pared 3 bases from V and 6 bases from J, leaving 18 bases between.

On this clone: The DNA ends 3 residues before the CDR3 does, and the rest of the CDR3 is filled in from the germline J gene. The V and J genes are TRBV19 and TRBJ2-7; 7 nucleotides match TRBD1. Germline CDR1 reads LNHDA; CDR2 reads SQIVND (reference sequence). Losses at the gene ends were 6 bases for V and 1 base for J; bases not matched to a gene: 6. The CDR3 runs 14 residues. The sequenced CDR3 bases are TGTGCCAGTAGGCCGGGACAGAATTCCTACGAG. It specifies CASRPGQNSYE. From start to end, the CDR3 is CASRPGQNSYEQYF.